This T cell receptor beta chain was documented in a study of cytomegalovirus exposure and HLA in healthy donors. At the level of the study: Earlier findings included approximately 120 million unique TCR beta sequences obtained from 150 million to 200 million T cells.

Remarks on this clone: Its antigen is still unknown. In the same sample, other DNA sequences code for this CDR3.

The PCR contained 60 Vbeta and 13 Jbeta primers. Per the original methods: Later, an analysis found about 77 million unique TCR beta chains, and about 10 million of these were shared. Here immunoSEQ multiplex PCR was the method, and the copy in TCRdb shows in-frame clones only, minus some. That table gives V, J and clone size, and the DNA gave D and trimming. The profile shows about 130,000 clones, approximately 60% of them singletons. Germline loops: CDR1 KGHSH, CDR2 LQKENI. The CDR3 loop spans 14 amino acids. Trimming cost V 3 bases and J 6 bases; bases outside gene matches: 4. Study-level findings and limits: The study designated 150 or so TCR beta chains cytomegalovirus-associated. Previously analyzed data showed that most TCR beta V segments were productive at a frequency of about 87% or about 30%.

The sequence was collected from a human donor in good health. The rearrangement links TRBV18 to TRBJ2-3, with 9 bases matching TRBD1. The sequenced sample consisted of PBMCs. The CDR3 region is CASSPGQGSDTQYF. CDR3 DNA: TGTGCCAGCTCACCGGGACAGGGTTCGGATACGCAGTATTTT.